This is a list of T cell receptor beta chains from one sample in a study of T cell responses to AZD1222 COVID-19 vaccine. TCRdb keeps only in-frame clones here, not all; method: immunoSEQ multiplex PCR. The table records over 60,000 clones, 70% to 90% of them present only once. The starting material was peripheral blood, obtained 28 days after the second dose of the MenACWY control vaccine. The receptors derive from an adult who received the MenACWY meningococcal vaccine as a control. Both conserved end residues are part of each CDR3. A D gene is named only where the DNA matches it firmly. The listing skips clone size in some rows; elsewhere it reads once, few, many or a size class.

j_call clone_size v_call d_call cdr3_aa cdr3_nt
TRBJ2-4 - TRBV28 - CASSFSGSGLGSDIQYF TGTGCCAGCAGTTTTTCGGGGTCGGGCCTAGGATCTGACATTCAGTACTTC
TRBJ2-1 - TRBV7-3 TRBD1 CASSLTGTGNEQFF TGTGCCAGCAGCTTAACAGGGACAGGGAATGAGCAGTTCTTC
TRBJ1-2 - TRBV3-1/TRBV3-2 - CASSQTRQALHGYTF TGTGCCAGCAGCCAAACCCGACAAGCGTTACATGGCTACACCTTC
TRBJ2-5 - TRBV9 - CASSVGIGSAPETQYF TGTGCCAGCAGCGTAGGTATCGGCAGCGCTCCAGAGACCCAGTACTTC
TRBJ1-5 - TRBV11-2 - CASSLALGSNQPQHF TGTGCCAGCAGCCTAGCCCTGGGGAGCAATCAGCCCCAGCATTTT
TRBJ2-2 - TRBV7-2 TRBD1 CASSLVRGRRRELFF TGTGCCAGCAGCTTAGTTAGGGGGCGTCGGAGGGAGCTGTTTTTT
TRBJ1-4 - TRBV2 TRBD1 CASSVQGGFEKLFF TGTGCCAGCAGCGTACAGGGGGGTTTTGAAAAACTGTTTTTT
TRBJ1-2 - TRBV5-1 - CASSFGPRLNYGYTF TGCGCCAGCAGCTTTGGTCCGCGCCTAAACTATGGCTACACCTTC
TRBJ1-5 - TRBV29-1 - CSVAGVGNQPQHF TGCAGCGTTGCGGGGGTTGGCAATCAGCCCCAGCATTTT
TRBJ1-2 - TRBV25-1 TRBD1 CASSGDSSNYGYTF TGTGCCAGCAGTGGGGACAGTTCTAACTATGGCTACACCTTC
TRBJ2-2 - TRBV27 - CASMRLDTGELFF TGTGCCAGCATGAGGCTCGACACCGGGGAGCTGTTTTTT
TRBJ2-7 - TRBV7-9 - CASSPRDGQTYEQYF TGTGCCAGCAGCCCCCGGGACGGTCAAACCTACGAGCAGTACTTC
TRBJ2-7 - TRBV6-5 - CASSYGLDSSYEQYF TGTGCCAGCAGTTACGGACTTGACTCATCCTACGAGCAGTACTTC
TRBJ1-5 - TRBV18 TRBD1 CASSPDTGGGQPQHF TGTGCCAGCTCACCAGATACAGGGGGCGGACAGCCCCAGCATTTT
TRBJ2-7 - TRBV2 TRBD1 CASKTDRIYEQYF TGTGCCAGCAAAACGGACAGGATATACGAGCAGTACTTC
TRBJ2-7 - TRBV28 - CASSSRDTKQQYF TGTGCCAGCAGTTCAAGGGACACTAAGCAGCAGTACTTC
TRBJ1-2 - TRBV7-8 - CASSPPSYGYTF TGTGCCAGCAGCCCCCCATCCTATGGCTACACCTTC
TRBJ2-1 - TRBV11-2 TRBD1 CASSLQEGQGVFF TGTGCCAGCAGCTTACAGGAGGGACAGGGGGTGTTCTTC
TRBJ1-2 - TRBV10-3 TRBD1 CAISPDRSPTRAYTF TGTGCCATCAGCCCGGACAGGTCCCCTACTCGTGCCTACACCTTC
TRBJ2-5 - TRBV19 - CASSTPGRWETQYF TGTGCCAGTAGTACTCCCGGTAGATGGGAGACCCAGTACTTC
TRBJ1-5 - TRBV19 TRBD1 CASRETGEGNQPQHF TGTGCCAGCCGAGAGACAGGGGAAGGGAATCAGCCCCAGCATTTT
TRBJ1-4 - TRBV28 - CASSRVGNTNEKLFF TGTGCCAGCAGTAGGGTCGGTAATACTAATGAAAAACTGTTTTTT
TRBJ2-3 - TRBV6-5 TRBD2 CASSLAGLDTQYF TGTGCCAGCAGTCTAGCGGGCCTAGATACGCAGTATTTT
TRBJ2-3 - TRBV6-5 TRBD2 CASRRGGHADTQYF TGTGCCAGCAGACGGGGGGGCCACGCAGATACGCAGTATTTT
TRBJ2-1 - TRBV5-1 - CASSRRQVNNEQFF TGCGCCAGCAGCCGTCGTCAGGTTAACAATGAGCAGTTCTTC
TRBJ1-6 few TRBV19 - CASSMGRVTGNSPLHF TGTGCCAGTAGTATGGGAAGGGTTACGGGCAATTCACCCCTCCACTTT
TRBJ1-1 - TRBV3-1/TRBV3-2 - CASSPTNTEAFF TGTGCCAGCAGCCCCACTAACACTGAAGCTTTCTTT
TRBJ1-4 - TRBV9 - CASSVSGSLNEKLFF TGTGCCAGCAGCGTATCGGGAAGTTTGAATGAAAAACTGTTTTTT
TRBJ1-5 - TRBV2 TRBD1 CASRLGSGGNQPQHF TGTGCCAGCAGGCTGGGGTCAGGGGGAAATCAGCCCCAGCATTTT
TRBJ1-6 few TRBV6-1 - CASSEDQEFNSPLHF TGTGCCAGCAGTGAAGACCAGGAGTTTAATTCACCCCTCCACTTT
TRBJ1-6 - TRBV7-6 - CASSLRGDGSPLHF TGTGCCAGCAGCTTAAGGGGGGATGGGTCACCCCTCCACTTT
TRBJ2-1 - TRBV21-1 - CASSKGSDRNHEQFF TGTGCCAGCAGCAAAGGGTCCGACAGGAATCACGAGCAGTTCTTC
TRBJ1-2 - TRBV7-2 TRBD1 CASSFTGATNYGYTF TGTGCCAGCAGCTTTACAGGGGCCACTAACTATGGCTACACCTTC
TRBJ2-2 - TRBV9 - CASSVDSLFTGELFF TGTGCCAGCAGCGTCGACAGCCTATTCACCGGGGAGCTGTTTTTT
TRBJ2-2 once TRBV6-5 - CASSYWGNTGELFF TGTGCCAGCAGTTACTGGGGAAACACCGGGGAGCTGTTTTTT
TRBJ1-4 - TRBV5-8 - CASSTGTVNGKLFF TGTGCCAGCTCAACCGGGACGGTGAATGGAAAACTGTTTTTT
TRBJ1-6 - TRBV5-1 - CASSLSGVNSPLHF TGCGCCAGCAGCTTGTCGGGGGTCAATTCACCCCTCCACTTT
TRBJ1-2 - TRBV6-5 TRBD1 CASSYESGGQGYGYTF TGTGCCAGCAGTTACGAGTCGGGCGGACAGGGGTACGGCTACACCTTC